The T cell receptor beta chain under discussion was sequenced for a study of graft-versus-host responses after intestinal transplantation. Background on the study: Grafts that recipients had were multivisceral, liver-intestinal, or isolated intestinal transplants. Induction using anti-thymocyte globulin, followed by tacrolimus and steroids for roughly 3 years, was given to all recipients. Regarding the study as a whole: Allografts of patients with graft-donor T cell macrochimerism showed high graft-versus-host to host-versus-graft clone ratios. Early after transplant, HvG clones declined as circulating GvH clones peaked.

Comment on this clone: Its antigen is unknown.

Processed graft tissue released its intraepithelial and lamina propria lymphocytes. Measured with immunoSEQ multiplex PCR; TCRdb has only the in-frame clones, and not every one. The top ten hold about 13% of the sample, which has about 15,000 clones, roughly 60% seen once. The receptor was isolated from a human patient who received an intestinal transplant, so some T cells may come from the graft donor. The sequences come from ileum tissue, collected 524 days after transplant.

This chain's CDR3 is CASGAREQYF. CDR3 nucleotide sequence: TGCGCCAGCGGGGCAAGGGAGCAGTACTTC. The gene calls are TRBV10-2 and TRBJ2-7; the D gene is possibly TRBD1 (5 bases). This CDR3 comprises 10 residues. Germline CDR1 is WSHSY and CDR2 is SAAADI. Trimming took off 8 bases at V and 7 bases at J, with 9 bases between the two ends.